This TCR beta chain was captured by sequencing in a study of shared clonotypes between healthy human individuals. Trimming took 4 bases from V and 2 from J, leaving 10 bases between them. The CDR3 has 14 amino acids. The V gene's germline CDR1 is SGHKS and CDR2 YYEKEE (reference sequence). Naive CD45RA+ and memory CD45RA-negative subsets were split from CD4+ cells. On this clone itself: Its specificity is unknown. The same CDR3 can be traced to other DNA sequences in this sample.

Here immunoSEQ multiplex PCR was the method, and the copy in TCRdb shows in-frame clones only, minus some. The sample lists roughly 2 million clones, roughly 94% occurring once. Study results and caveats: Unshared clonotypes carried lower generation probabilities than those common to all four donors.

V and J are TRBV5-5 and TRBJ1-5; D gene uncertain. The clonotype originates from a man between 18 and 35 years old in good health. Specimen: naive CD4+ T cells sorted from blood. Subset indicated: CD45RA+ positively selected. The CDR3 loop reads CASSLGGGNQPQHF. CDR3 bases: TGTGCCAGCAGCCTTGGTGGTGGCAATCAGCCCCAGCATTTT.